This T cell receptor beta chain is from a study of graft-versus-host responses after intestinal transplantation. Study-wide context: Grafts were multivisceral, liver-intestinal, or isolated intestinal. Uniformly, recipients were administered anti-thymocyte globulin induction with subsequent tacrolimus and steroids for approximately three years.

This CDR3 comprises 13 residues. V was shortened by 3 bases and J by 3 bases, with 9 bases between the two germline ends. CDR1 is SNHLY and CDR2 is FYNNEI in the germline V gene. This clone showed up many times. Its antigen is unknown. Sequencing was performed with immunoSEQ multiplex PCR; in TCRdb, only in-frame clones are kept and a portion is missing. Seen here are 95,000 to 130,000 clones, 90% observed once, and the top ten hold about 0.18%. The specimen comprised unstimulated CD4+ T cells sorted from spleen or lymph node cells, sampled before intestinal transplant. The receptor's source is a human donor who received an intestinal transplant. The chain couples TRBV2 to TRBJ2-7; D is ambiguous. CDR3 in amino acids: CASSDRYLYEQYF. The CDR3 DNA reads TGTGCCAGCAGTGACAGGTATCTCTACGAGCAGTACTTC.